This TCR beta chain is from a study of T cell responses to AZD1222 COVID-19 vaccine. General study results and limits: Targeting of unmutated variant regions was reportedly seen in nearly half of spike-specific TCRs. Recipients of AZD1222 seropositive at baseline numbered only 5 to 7. Females outnumbered males among donors, who were mostly white British; clonal diversity was possibly underestimated.

The repertoire was sequenced with immunoSEQ multiplex PCR; TCRdb's copy has only in-frame clones and lacks some. The sample consists of 110,000 to 150,000 clones, 85% to 95% of them appearing once. Between the trimmed V and J ends, which lost 0 bases and 5 bases, there was a span of 8 bases. Germline values: CDR1 SGHDT, CDR2 YYEEEE. The CDR3 sequence is 13 residues long. Regarding this clone: The antigen is unknown.

The sequence derives from an adult in good health. This specimen was peripheral blood, taken on day 0 of MenACWY control vaccination. V is TRBV5-6 and J is TRBJ1-2, with D unclear. The CDR3 here is CASSLDSRYGYTF. CDR3 DNA: TGTGCCAGCAGCTTGGACTCGCGGTATGGCTACACCTTC.